This T cell receptor beta chain was captured by sequencing in a study of blood T cells in healthy people across ages. This clonotype was seen a handful of times. Its specificity is not known. A second PCR, run for roughly 7 to 12 cycles, used a sample-barcoded 5' primer plus a J-beta primer mix. TCRdb independently ran MiXCR on the 5' RACE reads; one entry per CDR3 protein. Seen here are fewer than 2,000,000 distinct CDR3 sequences, roughly two fifths observed once, and the top ten hold about 21%. This CDR3 contains 15 residues. V shed 6 bases and J shed 0 bases, with 12 bases lying between them. Germline V gives CDR1 KGHSH, CDR2 LQKENI. Overall study results and limits: Long-lived donors carried more naive CD4+ cells and greater diversity than aged donors. A strong correlation between TCR beta diversity and naive T cell percentage was seen.

Sequences were obtained from blood. The rearrangement joins TRBV18 to TRBJ1-5; no definite D call. This clonotype originated in a human donor in good health. The DNA of the CDR3 is TGTGCCAGCTCTTCGTCCGGGGATAGCAATCAGCCCCAGCATTTT. This translates into CASSSSGDSNQPQHF.